This T cell receptor (beta chain) was identified in a study of spatial heterogeneity in lung cancer. The CDR3 consists of 15 residues. Germline CDR1 SGHTA, CDR2 FQGTGA. V was cut by 5 bases and J by 7 bases, with 18 bases left in between. General study results and limits: Counts of expanded intratumoral alpha and beta TCRs tracked tumor mutation counts.

Time point: sample taken at primary tumor resection. This clonotype is medium-sized (0.01 to 0.1%) in the sample. Its antigen remains unknown. TCRdb re-analysed the 5' RACE reads in MiXCR, keeping a single row per CDR3 protein. Of roughly 5,200 distinct CDR3 sequences in the sample, over 8% are singletons; the top ten hold about a quarter. V is TRBV7-3 and J is TRBJ2-1, with D perhaps assigned TRBD1 or TRBD2 (5 bases each). This clonotype originated in a female donor with early-stage non-small cell lung cancer. This specimen was lung tumor tissue, taken at surgery. The DNA for the CDR3 is TGTGCCAGCAGCGCCGGGACGTCCCCTGCGAATGAGCAGTTCTTC. The encoded protein is CASSAGTSPANEQFF.